The 15 T cell receptor beta chains given below trace back to one sample, sequenced in a study of cytomegalovirus exposure and HLA in healthy donors. The data were produced by immunoSEQ multiplex PCR, yet TCRdb's version contains in-frame clones alone and is incomplete. The table records about 160,000 clones, roughly 91% of them present only once. The sequencing sample was made of PBMCs. These receptors were obtained from a woman aged 18-29 years in good health and CMV-seropositive.

The J gene is TRBJ2-1, the V gene TRBV29-1; 9 bases line up with TRBD2. V lost 3 bases, J lost 8 bases, and 11 bases stayed unmatched. The CDR3 consists of 15 residues. Germline assignment: CDR1 SQVTM and CDR2 ANQGSEA. The CDR3 loop is CSVETPAGGPDEQFF. The CDR3 DNA reads TGCAGCGTTGAGACCCCCGCGGGAGGGCCCGATGAGCAGTTCTTC.

This chain uses TRBV7-9 with TRBJ2-6; D is unresolved. The CDR3 is made up of 13 amino acids. From germline, CDR1 is SEHNR and CDR2 FQNEAQ (reference sequence). V lost 7 bases and J lost 0, with 4 bases in between. CDR3 protein: CASKYSGANVLTF. The CDR3 DNA sequence: TGTGCCAGCAAATACTCTGGGGCCAACGTCCTGACTTTC.

The chain carries TRBV15 and TRBJ2-1; D is perhaps TRBD1 (5 bases). The V end lost 2 bases, the J end lost 2 bases, and 16 bases lay between the germline ends. Per the germline V gene, CDR1 is LNHNV and CDR2 is YYDKDF (reference sequence). This CDR3 spans 17 amino acids. CDR3 coding DNA: TGTGCCACCAGCAGAACCTACGGCCCCAGGGCCTACAATGAGCAGTTCTTC. This sequence encodes CATSRTYGPRAYNEQFF.

V gene TRBV5-4 combines with J gene TRBJ1-1; D is uncertain. Germline V gene lookup returns CDR1 SGHNT and CDR2 YYREEE (reference sequence). The CDR3 runs 14 residues. V was cut by 0 bases and J by 0 bases, with 6 bases left in between. CDR3: CASSLGVMNTEAFF. Written as DNA, the CDR3 is TGTGCCAGCAGCTTGGGAGTTATGAACACTGAAGCTTTCTTT.

The chain carries TRBV6-1 and TRBJ1-2; D is undetermined. CDR3 size: 12 residues. Germline CDR1 and CDR2: MNHNS and SASEGT. V lost 2 bases to trimming and J lost 4 bases, with 5 bases between them. Here the CDR3 reads CASSENIYGYTF. The CDR3 coding sequence is TGTGCCAGCAGTGAAAATATCTATGGCTACACCTTC.

The genes are TRBV19 and TRBJ1-1; 7 bases are a match to TRBD1. Germline V gene lookup returns CDR1 LNHDA and CDR2 SQIVND (reference sequence). Losses at the gene ends were 7 bases for V and 1 base for J; bases not matched to a gene: 6. There are 14 residues in the CDR3. The CDR3 sequence is CASTEGAANTEAFF. The CDR3 nucleotides read TGTGCCAGTACCGAGGGGGCGGCGAACACTGAAGCTTTCTTT.

This clone was seen a handful of times. The chain is built from TRBV25-1 and TRBJ1-2; D not resolved. The CDR3 runs 12 residues. In germline, CDR1 is MGHDK, CDR2 SYGVNS. Trimming left V 5 bases short and J 0 bases short, with 4 bases between. CDR3 sequence (DNA): TGTGCCAGCAGTTATGCTAACTATGGCTACACCTTC. It translates to CASSYANYGYTF.

This clone occurred once. The chain recombines TRBV7-2 with TRBJ2-7; 8 bases match TRBD1. The junction had 12 bases not matched to a gene; V was cut back by 5 bases and J by 3 bases. Germline values: CDR1 SGHTA, CDR2 FQGNSA. CDR3 length equals 16 residues. The CDR3: CASSAWSGGAGYEQYF. In DNA, the CDR3 is TGTGCCAGCAGCGCATGGTCAGGGGGCGCAGGCTACGAGCAGTACTTC.

This clone was seen once. CDR3 bases: TGCGCCAGCAGCCTCGGGTGGCAAGAGACCCAGTACTTC. Amino acid sequence: CASSLGWQETQYF. The chain links TRBV4-1 to TRBJ2-5; D is undetermined. Between the trimmed V and J ends, which lost 4 bases and 2 bases, there was a span of 8 bases. Germline CDR1 MGHRA, CDR2 YSYEKL. CDR3 length: 13 amino acids.

The rearrangement joins TRBV9 to TRBJ2-5; TRBD2 aligns across 7 bases. The germline CDR1 and CDR2 sequences are SGDLS and YYNGEE. Germline trimming cut 0 bases from V and 1 base from J; bases unmatched to any gene: 6. The CDR3 covers 16 residues. In DNA form, the CDR3 reads TGTGCCAGCAGCGTAGCCGGGGGGTTAGGCCAAGAGACCCAGTACTTC. This gives the protein CASSVAGGLGQETQYF.

V usage is TRBV5-4 and J usage is TRBJ2-3; TRBD2 matches at 8 bases. The CDR3 is 14 residues long. V lost 0 bases and J lost 5; bases outside the gene matches: 2. The V gene's germline CDR1 is SGHNT and CDR2 YYREEE (reference sequence). Here the CDR3 reads CASSLVGRVDTQYF. CDR3 sequence (DNA): TGTGCCAGCAGCTTGGTCGGGAGGGTAGATACGCAGTATTTT. Using reference TRBV5-4 and TRBJ2-3 for the parts outside the CDR3, the full variable domain is ETGVTQSPTHLIKTRGQQVTLRCSSQSGHNTVSWYQQALGQGPQFIFQYYREEENGRGNFPPRFSGLQFPNYSSELNVNALELDDSALYLCASSLVGRVDTQYFGPGTRLTVL.

The chain employs TRBV5-1 and TRBJ2-5; 9 bases line up with TRBD2. In germline, CDR1 is SGHRS, CDR2 YFSETQ. This CDR3 is built from 13 residues. Losses at the gene ends were 5 bases for V and 5 bases for J; bases not matched to a gene: 4. In DNA, the CDR3 is TGCGCCAGCAGTGGACTAGCGACTGAGACCCAGTACTTC. Translation gives CASSGLATETQYF.

The sample holds one count of this clone. This sequence joins TRBV27 and TRBJ2-3; the D is unclear. There are 14 residues in the CDR3. V was trimmed by 0 bases and J by 2 bases, leaving 6 bases between them. Per germline, CDR1 MNHEY and CDR2 SMNVEV (reference sequence). The CDR3 protein is CASSLSQATDTQYF. CDR3 DNA sequence: TGTGCCAGCAGTTTATCGCAAGCCACAGATACGCAGTATTTT.

The chain recombines TRBV19 with TRBJ2-1; TRBD2 matches 7 bases. Looked up from germline, CDR1 is LNHDA and CDR2 is SQIVND (reference sequence). This CDR3 is 14 amino acids long. V lost 3 bases, J lost 9 bases, and 8 bases stayed unmatched. CDR3 region: CASSIGDYPVEQFF. The CDR3 region has the DNA TGTGCCAGTAGTATCGGGGACTATCCGGTTGAGCAGTTCTTC.

This clone was detected only a few times. This chain links TRBV6-6 with TRBJ1-2, with D possibly TRBD1 on 6 matching bases. Germline assignment: CDR1 MNHNY and CDR2 SVGAGI (reference sequence). This CDR3 is 12 amino acids long. V gave up 7 bases and J gave up 7 bases, with 13 bases separating them. The CDR3 nucleotides read TGTGCCAGCATACAGGGTACGGTTGGCTACACCTTC. Its translation is CASIQGTVGYTF.